Detailed here is one T cell receptor beta chain. Trimming removed 0 bases from V and 10 bases from J, with 15 bases in between. This CDR3 is 15 amino acids long. Germline V gene lookup returns CDR1 LGHNA and CDR2 YSLEER. These data come from a study of OX40 agonist ivuxolimab in advanced cancers. Libraries were prepared by immunoSEQ multiplex PCR; TCRdb keeps only in-frame clonotypes and omits some of them. Of tens of thousands of clones listed, roughly nine tenths are singletons. The source is an adult with an advanced solid tumor such as melanoma, head and neck, liver or kidney cancer. Specimen: CD4+ or CD8+ T cells sorted from blood, collected in a trial of the OX40 agonist ivuxolimab. The chain combines TRBV4-3 with TRBJ1-4, with no clear D. CDR3 in amino acids: CASSQDREVFRKLFF. The CDR3 DNA reads as TGCGCCAGCAGCCAAGACCGGGAAGTGTTTCGAAAACTGTTTTTT.